These T cell receptor beta chains were read from a single sample in a study of blood T cell repertoires in COVID-19. TCRdb keeps only in-frame clones here, not all; method: immunoSEQ multiplex PCR. The sample records over 450,000 clones, around 90% being singletons. The sample was peripheral blood. The source of these receptors is a woman aged 45-65 years with COVID-19, enrolled during active disease. Both conserved end residues are part of each CDR3. A D gene is named only where the DNA matches it firmly.

CASTPGGGLRGTDTQYF	TRBD2	TRBV5-1	TRBJ2-3
CASSSGVYGNEKLFF	-	TRBV5-1	TRBJ1-4
CSVEQGKYGYTF	-	TRBV29-1	TRBJ1-2
CASSFLGQFMNTEAFF	-	TRBV7-2	TRBJ1-1
CASSLTHGLAGTGELFF	TRBD2	TRBV28	TRBJ2-2
CAISGSTGELFF	-	TRBV10-3	TRBJ2-2
CASSYSRQGSSYEQYF	TRBD1	TRBV6-6	TRBJ2-7
CASSLRPGTGAGTGELFF	TRBD1	TRBV5-1	TRBJ2-2
CASSPGLDTGELFF	-	TRBV6-5	TRBJ2-2
CASSQTSGSTDTQYF	TRBD2	TRBV3-1/TRBV3-2	TRBJ2-3
CASSLDSGGLYNEQFF	TRBD2	TRBV27	TRBJ2-1
CATGGGSRYTF	-	TRBV7-9	TRBJ1-2
CASRTDRSSNYGYTF	-	TRBV4-1	TRBJ1-2
CASSLRPMEQYF	-	TRBV28	TRBJ2-7
CASSTRWGSEAFF	-	TRBV9	TRBJ1-1
CASSSSGGSEQYF	-	TRBV7-8	TRBJ2-7
CASSVGASWPETQYF	-	TRBV9	TRBJ2-5
CASSIRGPDTEAFF	TRBD1	TRBV19	TRBJ1-1
CASNAAGTGGSYEQYF	TRBD1	TRBV28	TRBJ2-7
CAWKRRGGLADTQYF	TRBD2	TRBV30	TRBJ2-3
CASSQAGEVYGYTF	-	TRBV3-1/TRBV3-2	TRBJ1-2
CASSRGGERGNYGYTF	-	TRBV6-6	TRBJ1-2
CASSQLGGADTQYF	TRBD2	TRBV4-1	TRBJ2-3
CASNQGGTDTQYF	TRBD1	TRBV5-1	TRBJ2-3
CASSLSGSTDTQYF	-	TRBV7-9	TRBJ2-3
CASSLDQDTEAFF	-	TRBV11-3	TRBJ1-1
CASSLVVYPVNYGYTF	-	TRBV7-8	TRBJ1-2
CASRSGTHYGYTF	-	TRBV6-5	TRBJ1-2
CASSQAQQGLNTEAFF	-	TRBV4-1	TRBJ1-1
CASSLAGTGELFF	-	TRBV27	TRBJ2-2
CASSLILDYSYEQYF	-	TRBV7-9	TRBJ2-7
CAIGAGVGEQYF	-	TRBV6-5	TRBJ2-7
CASTDRWFTTDTQYF	-	TRBV7-2	TRBJ2-3
CAVFDRVDEKLFF	TRBD1	TRBV10-3	TRBJ1-4
CASGLAGFYEQYF	TRBD2	TRBV5-1	TRBJ2-7
CASSPRGYTQYF	TRBD1	TRBV2	TRBJ2-3
CSVSYRGRAEAFF	TRBD1	TRBV29-1	TRBJ1-1
CAIRGTNTEAFF	-	TRBV10-3	TRBJ1-1
CASSYSGLALYNEQFF	TRBD2	TRBV6-6	TRBJ2-1
CASGYRGQQQPQHF	TRBD1	TRBV11-3	TRBJ1-5